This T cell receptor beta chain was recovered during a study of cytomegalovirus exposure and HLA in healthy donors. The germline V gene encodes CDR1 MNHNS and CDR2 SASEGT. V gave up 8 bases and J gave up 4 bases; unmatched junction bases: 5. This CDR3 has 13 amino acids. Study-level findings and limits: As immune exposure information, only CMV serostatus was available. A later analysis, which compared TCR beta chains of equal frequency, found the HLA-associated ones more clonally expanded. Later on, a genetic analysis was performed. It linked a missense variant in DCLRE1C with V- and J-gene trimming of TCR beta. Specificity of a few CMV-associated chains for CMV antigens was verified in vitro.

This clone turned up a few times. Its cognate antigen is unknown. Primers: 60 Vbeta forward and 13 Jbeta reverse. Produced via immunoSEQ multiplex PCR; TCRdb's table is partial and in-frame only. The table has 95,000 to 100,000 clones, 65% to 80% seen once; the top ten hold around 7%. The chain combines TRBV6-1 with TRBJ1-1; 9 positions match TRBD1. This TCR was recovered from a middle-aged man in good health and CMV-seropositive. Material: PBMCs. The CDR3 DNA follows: TGTGCCAGCCGACAGGGGGTTAGCACTGAAGCTTTCTTT. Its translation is CASRQGVSTEAFF.